The next 30 T cell receptor beta chains were all read from a single sample in a study of T cells after yellow fever vaccination. One entry per CDR3 protein results from TCRdb running MiXCR on the 5' RACE reads. The sample includes some 600,000 distinct CDR3 sequences, about 12% of them seen just once. The source material was PBMCs, sampled on the day of the yellow fever booster vaccination. Receptors originate from a man between 25 and 39 years old who received the YFV17D yellow fever vaccine.

The chain couples TRBV7-3 to TRBJ1-1; 9 nucleotides agree with TRBD1. Trimming at V came to 5 bases and at J to 11 bases, leaving 9 bases not matched to a gene. The CDR3 runs 13 residues. Germline CDR1 is SGHTA and CDR2 is FQGTGA. For the CDR3, the DNA is TGTGCCAGCAGCGGACAGGGGTCGGGGCGGGCTTTCTTT. Its protein product is CASSGQGSGRAFF.

This clonotype was counted between two and nine times. The chain couples TRBV28 to TRBJ1-3; 7 nucleotides line up with TRBD1. Trimming removed 2 bases from V and 3 bases from J; junction bases left unmatched: 10. Germline CDR1 reads MDHEN; CDR2 reads SYDVKM. The CDR3 contains 17 residues. The CDR3 protein is CASSLLIQGLGGNTIYF. CDR3 nucleotide sequence: TGTGCCAGCAGTTTACTCATACAGGGGCTGGGTGGAAACACCATATATTTT.

Only a few counts were recorded for this clonotype. The chain is built from TRBV5-1 and TRBJ2-2, with D unresolved. Germline assignment: CDR1 SGHRS and CDR2 YFSETQ. The length of the CDR3 is 15 residues. Trimming shortened V by 4 bases and J by 4 bases, and 14 bases separated the two germline ends. CDR3 in amino acids: CASSQDVPGTGELFF. Here the CDR3 DNA reads TGCGCCAGCAGCCAGGACGTCCCGGGCACCGGGGAGCTGTTTTTT.

This clonotype was picked up a small number of times. J is TRBJ2-3 and V is TRBV7-2; D perhaps matches TRBD2 (5 bases). This CDR3 contains 15 residues. V was trimmed by 6 bases and J by 6 bases, leaving 19 bases between them. Germline V lookup: CDR1 SGHTA, CDR2 FQGNSA. This CDR3 is CASSFRRLVSDTQYF. For the CDR3, the DNA is TGTGCCAGCAGTTTCCGGAGGCTAGTCTCTGATACGCAGTATTTT.

The V and J genes are TRBV3-1 and TRBJ1-2; D gene uncertain. The CDR3 length is 16 residues. Per germline, CDR1 LGHDT and CDR2 YNNKEL (reference sequence). Trimming took off 2 bases at V and 0 bases at J, with 13 bases between the two ends. This CDR3 is CASSQNGALANYGYTF. CDR3 bases: TGTGCCAGCAGCCAAAATGGTGCACTAGCTAACTATGGCTACACCTTC.

The gene calls are TRBV6-5 and TRBJ1-4; D is ambiguous. The V and J ends lost 8 bases and 4 bases respectively, with 8 bases between them. Germline V gives CDR1 MNHEY, CDR2 SVGAGI. CDR3 size: 12 residues. CDR3 in DNA: TGTGCCAGCTCCAACAGTAATGAAAAACTGTTTTTT. Amino acid sequence: CASSNSNEKLFF.

CDR3 loop: CSARPPLGELFF. Here the CDR3 DNA reads TGCAGTGCTAGACCCCCCCTCGGGGAGCTGTTTTTT. V gene TRBV20-1 combines with J gene TRBJ2-2; D is ambiguous. Trimming stripped 2 bases from V and 7 bases from J, with 8 bases between. The CDR3 covers 12 residues. Germline V gene lookup returns CDR1 DFQATT and CDR2 SNEGSKA (reference sequence).

The chain combines TRBV18 with TRBJ2-7, with 10 bases fitting TRBD1. Germline lookup yields CDR1 KGHSH and CDR2 LQKENI. Trimming removed 2 bases from V and 9 bases from J; junction bases left unmatched: 1. The CDR3 covers 12 residues. CDR3 loop: CASSPGQGGQYF. The CDR3 nucleotides are TGTGCCAGCTCACCAGGACAGGGGGGGCAGTACTTC.

This sequence joins TRBV20-1 and TRBJ2-1; the match to TRBD2 covers 7 bases. Germline V gene data show CDR1 as DFQATT and CDR2 as SNEGSKA (reference sequence). The CDR3 sequence is 14 residues long. Trimming cost V 7 bases and J 3 bases; bases outside gene matches: 9. In DNA, the CDR3 is TGCAGTGGCCAGCGGGAAGAGTTCTACAATGAGCAGTTCTTC. It codes for CSGQREEFYNEQFF.

This clonotype was detected a few times. This rearrangement joins TRBV20-1 to TRBJ1-2; D ambiguous. The CDR3 consists of 14 residues. V dropped 5 bases and J dropped 8 bases, with 21 bases sitting between them. Germline-derived CDR1 and CDR2 are DFQATT and SNEGSKA (reference sequence). The CDR3 DNA sequence: TGCAGTGCTGCGCGGGGTGGAGATTTGACCGGCTACACCTTC. Translated, it gives CSAARGGDLTGYTF.

This chain joins TRBV9 and TRBJ2-1; D assignment may be TRBD1 or TRBD2 (5 bases each). The CDR3 has 16 amino acids. Trimming stripped 0 bases from V and 6 bases from J, with 16 bases between. Germline CDR1 reads SGDLS; CDR2 reads YYNGEE. CDR3 bases: TGTGCCAGCAGCGTAGAGTTAGGGGTTGGGGGCAATGAGCAGTTCTTC. Translated, it gives CASSVELGVGGNEQFF.

This clonotype came up a few times. The chain is built from TRBV11-2 and TRBJ2-1; 8 bases are shared with TRBD2. Germline V gene sequence: CDR1 SGHAT, CDR2 FQNNGV. This CDR3 region has 17 residues. The V segment lost 5 bases and the J segment 6 bases; nucleotides outside the gene matches: 15. The chain's CDR3 is CASSPRISGTFLNEQFF. The CDR3 region has the DNA TGTGCCAGCAGCCCCCGGATTAGCGGGACTTTCCTCAATGAGCAGTTCTTC.

The rearrangement links TRBV28 to TRBJ2-7, with 9 bases matching TRBD1. The CDR3 consists of 16 residues. Germline loops: CDR1 MDHEN, CDR2 SYDVKM. The ends lost 4 bases at V and 1 base at J; junction bases unmatched: 8. CDR3 DNA sequence: TGTGCCAGCAGTTCCTATTCCGGGACAGGGTCCTACGAGCAGTACTTC. This sequence encodes CASSSYSGTGSYEQYF.

This clonotype has a handful of counts. This chain connects TRBV9 to TRBJ2-1; the match to TRBD1 covers 9 bases. The V and J ends lost 0 bases and 2 bases, in that order; junction bases with no gene match: 0. This CDR3 has 15 residues. CDR1 is SGDLS and CDR2 is YYNGEE in the germline V gene. CDR3 sequence: CASSVGDRAYNEQFF. The CDR3 nucleotides are TGTGCCAGCAGCGTAGGGGACAGGGCCTACAATGAGCAGTTCTTC.

This clonotype was seen a handful of times. The genes are TRBV19 and TRBJ2-7; 8 bases are shared with TRBD1. This CDR3 contains 13 residues. Germline assignment: CDR1 LNHDA and CDR2 SQIVND (reference sequence). After removal of 8 bases from V and 2 bases from J, the junction contained 5 bases not matched to a gene. The CDR3 loop reads CASGQGTAYEQYF. The CDR3 coding sequence is TGTGCCAGTGGACAGGGAACGGCCTACGAGCAGTACTTC.

The CDR3 DNA sequence: TGTGCCAGCACAAATGGGGGTTCCCTCCACTTT. It specifies CASTNGGSLHF. The chain employs TRBV28 and TRBJ1-6; weak D call: TRBD1 (5 bases). The CDR3 has 11 residues. Germline assignment: CDR1 MDHEN and CDR2 SYDVKM. Between the trimmed V and J ends, which lost 7 bases and 14 bases, there was a span of 12 bases.

This clonotype came up a few times. The rearrangement joins TRBV6-5 to TRBJ2-3, with 7 bases fitting TRBD1. Trimming removed 2 bases from V and 6 bases from J; junction bases left unmatched: 8. There are 15 residues in the CDR3. Germline V gene sequence: CDR1 MNHEY, CDR2 SVGAGI. In nucleotides, the CDR3 is TGTGCCAGCAGTTACGGACAGGCCCCCCCCGATACGCAGTATTTT. It translates to CASSYGQAPPDTQYF.

CDR3 bases: TGTGCCAGCAGCTTTATCCCGGGTCAGATCTCCTACGAGCAGTACTTC. Translated: CASSFIPGQISYEQYF. This rearrangement joins TRBV11-2 to TRBJ2-7; D gene uncertain. Germline values: CDR1 SGHAT, CDR2 FQNNGV. This CDR3 is built from 16 residues. Trimming cost V 3 bases and J 0 bases, with 15 bases left between them.

The CDR3 region has the DNA TGTGCCAGCAGCTTCCACGACAGGGGGAGGTTCTTC. As protein: CASSFHDRGRFF. This chain links TRBV7-2 with TRBJ2-1; TRBD1 agrees at 9 bases. Per the germline V gene, CDR1 is SGHTA and CDR2 is FQGNSA. The CDR3 runs 12 residues. V shed 3 bases, J shed 15 bases, and the junction held 6 bases outside the gene matches.

As DNA, the CDR3 is TGTGCCAGCAGCCCGACTAGCGGGGGAGGGAAGACCGGGGAGCTGTTTTTT. As protein: CASSPTSGGGKTGELFF. This sequence joins TRBV7-2 and TRBJ2-2, with TRBD2 identical over 12 bases. The junction had 9 bases not matched to a gene; V was cut back by 5 bases and J by 5 bases. Looked up from germline, CDR1 is SGHTA and CDR2 is FQGNSA. The CDR3 sequence is 17 residues long.

This clonotype was seen more than once but under ten times. V usage is TRBV7-8 and J usage is TRBJ1-1; D remains ambiguous. Trimming shortened V by 2 bases and J by 11 bases, and 9 bases separated the two germline ends. Per germline, CDR1 SGHVS and CDR2 FQNEAQ. CDR3 length: 11 amino acids. The CDR3 nucleotides read TGTGCCAGCAGCTTAATTGGTATCGCTTTCTTT. Protein product: CASSLIGIAFF.

This clonotype was found a few times. This chain uses TRBV7-9 with TRBJ1-1; 8 bases agree with TRBD1. This CDR3 has 16 residues. Germline V gene data show CDR1 as SEHNR and CDR2 as FQNEAQ (reference sequence). The V segment lost 4 bases and the J segment 3 bases; nucleotides outside the gene matches: 10. The CDR3 sequence is CASSSLGDRSDTEAFF. In DNA form, the CDR3 reads TGTGCCAGCAGCTCCTTGGGGGACAGGTCTGACACTGAAGCTTTCTTT.

The chain carries TRBV12-3 or TRBV12-4 and TRBJ2-7; D is possibly TRBD1 (6 bases). Trimming left V 4 bases short and J 0 bases short, with 13 bases between. The CDR3 runs 15 residues. CDR3 sequence (DNA): TGTGCCAGCAGTTCCGGGACATCGAGCTCCTACGAGCAGTACTTC. This gives the protein CASSSGTSSSYEQYF.

This clonotype was recorded at least ten times. This chain joins TRBV5-1 and TRBJ1-4; D gene ambiguous. This CDR3 region has 18 residues. V was trimmed by 4 bases and J by 7 bases, leaving 26 bases between them. CDR1 SGHRS and CDR2 YFSETQ come from the germline V gene. The CDR3 loop is CASSLEYETSFGTEKLFF. The CDR3 nucleotides read TGCGCCAGCAGCCTGGAGTACGAGACAAGCTTCGGTACTGAAAAACTGTTTTTT.

This clonotype was seen more than once but under ten times. The V call is TRBV4-3, the J call TRBJ2-1; D perhaps matches TRBD2 (6 bases). CDR3 size: 16 residues. V lost 0 bases and J lost 3, with 12 bases in between. The germline gives CDR1 LGHNA, CDR2 YSLEER. This chain's CDR3 is CASSQEQAGFYNEQFF. Written as DNA, the CDR3 is TGCGCCAGCAGCCAAGAACAAGCGGGCTTCTACAATGAGCAGTTCTTC.

This clonotype was observed a handful of times. V gene TRBV9 combines with J gene TRBJ1-1; perhaps TRBD1 as D (6 bases). Deletions cut 4 bases from V and 4 bases from J, with 11 bases between. The CDR3 covers 13 residues. CDR1 and CDR2 from the germline V gene are SGDLS and YYNGEE. For the CDR3, the DNA is TGTGCCAGCAGCCCCGACAGGTTCACTGAAGCTTTCTTT. This gives the protein CASSPDRFTEAFF.

The chain carries TRBV9 and TRBJ1-2, with no clear D. The CDR3 has 11 residues. The V and J ends lost 3 bases and 6 bases respectively, with 6 bases between them. CDR1 is SGDLS, CDR2 YYNGEE, per germline. The CDR3 loop reads CASSAEHGYTF. CDR3 coding DNA: TGTGCCAGCAGCGCCGAACATGGCTACACCTTC. Using reference TRBV9 and TRBJ1-2 for the parts outside the CDR3, the full variable domain is DSGVTQTPKHLITATGQRVTLRCSPRSGDLSVYWYQQSLDQGLQFLIQYYNGEERAKGNILERFSAQQFPDLHSELNLSSLELGDSALYFCASSAEHGYTFGSGTRLTVV.

V gene TRBV29-1 combines with J gene TRBJ2-3; maybe TRBD2 (6 bases). The CDR3 totals 15 residues. Trimming cost V 7 bases and J 5 bases, with 22 bases left between them. Germline CDR1 is SQVTM and CDR2 is ANQGSEA. CDR3 in amino acids: CSGTLGARGRDTQYF. The CDR3 DNA reads TGCAGCGGGACTTTAGGGGCGCGGGGCCGAGATACGCAGTATTTT.

This clonotype was picked up a small number of times. The chain employs TRBV4-3 and TRBJ1-2, with 12 nucleotides matching TRBD1. V trimming: 4 bases; J trimming: 4 bases; junction bases outside the gene matches: 10. The CDR3 loop spans 17 amino acids. Germline V lookup: CDR1 LGHNA, CDR2 YSLEER. CDR3 coding DNA: TGCGCCAGCAGCCGGGGGACAGGGGGCAGCCTCTTCTATGGCTACACCTTC. Translating gives CASSRGTGGSLFYGYTF.

This sequence joins TRBV7-9 and TRBJ2-7; tentatively, D is TRBD1 or TRBD2 (5 bases each). The germline V gene has CDR1 SEHNR and CDR2 FQNEAQ (reference sequence). Between the trimmed V and J ends, which lost 0 bases and 4 bases, there was a span of 13 bases. This CDR3 is built from 15 residues. The CDR3 DNA is TGTGCCAGCAGCTTAGCGATGGGACGGAAATACGAGCAGTACTTC. Translating it yields CASSLAMGRKYEQYF.